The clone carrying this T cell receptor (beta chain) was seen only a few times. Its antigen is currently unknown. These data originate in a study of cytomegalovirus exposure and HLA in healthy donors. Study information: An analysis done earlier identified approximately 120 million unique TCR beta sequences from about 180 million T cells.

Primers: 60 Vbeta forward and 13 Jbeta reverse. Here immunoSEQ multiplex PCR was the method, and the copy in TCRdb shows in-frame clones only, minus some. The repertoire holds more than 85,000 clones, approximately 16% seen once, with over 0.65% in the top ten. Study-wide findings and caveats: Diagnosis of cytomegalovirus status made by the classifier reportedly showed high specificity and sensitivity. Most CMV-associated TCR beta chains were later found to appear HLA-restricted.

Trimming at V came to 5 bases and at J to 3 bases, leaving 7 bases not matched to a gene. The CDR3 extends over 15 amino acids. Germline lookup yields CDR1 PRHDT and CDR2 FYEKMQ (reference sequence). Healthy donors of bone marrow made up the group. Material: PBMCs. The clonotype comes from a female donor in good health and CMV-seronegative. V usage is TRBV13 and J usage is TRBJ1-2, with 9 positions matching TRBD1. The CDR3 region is CASSQGTGKYYGYTF. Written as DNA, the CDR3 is TGTGCCAGCAGCCAGGGGACAGGGAAGTACTATGGCTACACCTTC.